What follows is one T cell receptor beta chain and its context. The sample comes from a study of blood T cell repertoires in COVID-19. The CDR3 has 16 amino acids. Germline V gives CDR1 SGDLS, CDR2 YYNGEE. Trimming removed 1 base from V and 0 bases from J; junction bases left unmatched: 4. Some clones are missing from TCRdb's copy, which holds only in-frame ones; the method was immunoSEQ multiplex PCR. This sample carries 250,000 to 350,000 clones, approximately 90% of them seen once, and the ten largest clones take roughly 2%. This chain joins TRBV9 and TRBJ2-3, with TRBD2 matching over 8 bases. Sequenced material: peripheral blood. The sequence was collected from a woman aged 50 to 65 who had recovered from COVID-19. CDR3 sequence: CASSVLASGSTDTQYF. For the CDR3, the DNA is TGTGCCAGCAGCGTATTGGCTAGCGGGAGCACAGATACGCAGTATTTT.